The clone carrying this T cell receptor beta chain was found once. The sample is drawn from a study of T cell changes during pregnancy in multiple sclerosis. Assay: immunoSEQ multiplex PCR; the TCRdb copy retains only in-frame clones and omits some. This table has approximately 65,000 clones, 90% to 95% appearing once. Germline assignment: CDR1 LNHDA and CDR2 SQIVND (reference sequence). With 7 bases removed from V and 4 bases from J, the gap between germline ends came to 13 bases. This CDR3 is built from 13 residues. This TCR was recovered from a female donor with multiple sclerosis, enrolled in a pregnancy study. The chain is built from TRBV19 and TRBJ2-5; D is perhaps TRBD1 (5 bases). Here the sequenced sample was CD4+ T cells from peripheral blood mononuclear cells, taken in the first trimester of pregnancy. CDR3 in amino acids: CASTPVQGETQYF. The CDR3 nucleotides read TGTGCCAGTACCCCAGTCCAGGGAGAGACCCAGTACTTC.